Below, 17 T cell receptor beta chains from the same sample are listed, as sequenced in a study of cytomegalovirus exposure and HLA in healthy donors. The PCR had 60 Vbeta and 13 Jbeta primers. The assay was immunoSEQ multiplex PCR, and TCRdb's table has in-frame clones only and misses some. The table includes about 130,000 clones, roughly four fifths detected once. The sequenced material came from PBMCs. Receptors originate from a male donor in good health and CMV-seronegative.

As regards this clone: At one of its ends the junction is not consistent with the germline gene, which may arise from a read error. The chain couples TRBV6-5 to TRBJ1-4; 9 positions agree with TRBD1. The V gene's germline CDR1 is MNHEY and CDR2 SVGAGI. The CDR3 is 14 residues long. CDR3 loop: CASSNSGTGEKLFF. CDR3 DNA sequence: TGTGCCAGCAGTAACTCCGGGACAGGGGAAAAACTGTTTTTT.

The CDR3 nucleotides read TGTGCCAGCAGCTTCGGCAGGGCGAGGACAGATACGCAGTATTTT. Its translation is CASSFGRARTDTQYF. This sequence joins TRBV7-2 and TRBJ2-3; D perhaps matches TRBD1 (5 bases). CDR3 length equals 15 residues. Germline V lookup: CDR1 SGHTA, CDR2 FQGNSA. V dropped 3 bases and J dropped 3 bases, with 13 bases sitting between them.

This clone was picked up a small number of times. The J gene is TRBJ2-5, the V gene TRBV4-1; D uncertain. Germline-derived CDR1 and CDR2 are MGHRA and YSYEKL. V lost 7 bases, J lost 3 bases, and 15 bases lay in between. The CDR3 contains 14 residues. CDR3 coding DNA: TGCGCCAGCACCCTGATGTACGGTGAAGAGACCCAGTACTTC. This encodes CASTLMYGEETQYF.

The chain uses TRBV29-1 and TRBJ1-1; D gene unclear. The CDR3 runs to 13 residues. Germline assignment: CDR1 SQVTM and CDR2 ANQGSEA. The V and J ends lost 8 bases and 4 bases respectively, with 17 bases between them. Here the CDR3 DNA reads TGCAGCTCCCCCCCGGAGGGAGGCACTGAAGCTTTCTTT. It codes for CSSPPEGGTEAFF.

CDR3 in DNA: TGTGCCAGCAGCTCCCCTGCCGGGACAGCGAACACCGGGGAGCTGTTTTTT. Translation gives CASSSPAGTANTGELFF. The chain links TRBV7-3 to TRBJ2-2; TRBD1 aligns across 7 bases. Trimming took 4 bases from V and 0 from J; bases not matched to a gene: 8. This CDR3 is built from 17 residues. Germline lookup yields CDR1 SGHTA and CDR2 FQGTGA.

In its sample, this clone was seen a few times. V and J are TRBV4-1 and TRBJ2-1; D may be TRBD2 (7 bases). This CDR3 region has 14 residues. Germline V lookup: CDR1 MGHRA, CDR2 YSYEKL. Deletions cut 1 base from V and 8 bases from J, with 12 bases between. CDR3 loop: CASSQGGGPYEQFF. The DNA for the CDR3 is TGCGCCAGCAGCCAAGGGGGGGGGCCGTATGAGCAGTTCTTC.

This chain joins TRBV6-1 and TRBJ2-2, with a tentative D call TRBD2 (6 bases). Germline CDR1 MNHNS, CDR2 SASEGT. Trimming shortened V by 8 bases and J by 2 bases, and 12 bases separated the two germline ends. The CDR3 contains 14 residues. CDR3 sequence: CASRGSPNTGELFF. DNA of the CDR3: TGTGCCAGCCGGGGGAGCCCAAACACCGGGGAGCTGTTTTTT.

This clone was counted a few times. V and J are TRBV9 and TRBJ1-2, with a tentative D call TRBD1 (5 bases). Per germline, CDR1 SGDLS and CDR2 YYNGEE. CDR3 length: 13 amino acids. Trimming left V 4 bases short and J 7 bases short, with 14 bases between. CDR3 sequence (DNA): TGTGCCAGCAGCCCGGGACCGGGAGTTGGCTACACCTTC. Translated, it gives CASSPGPGVGYTF.

The CDR3, as DNA: TGTGCCTGGAGTACCGGGACTAGCGGCTACAATGAGCAGTTCTTC. Amino acid sequence: CAWSTGTSGYNEQFF. The chain joins TRBV30 to TRBJ2-1, with 11 bases lining up with TRBD2. This CDR3 has 15 residues. Germline trimming cut 2 bases from V and 3 bases from J; bases unmatched to any gene: 3. The germline gives CDR1 GTSNPN, CDR2 SVGIG (reference sequence).

The chain joins TRBV29-1 to TRBJ2-3; D perhaps matches TRBD1 (6 bases). The CDR3 covers 14 residues. V was shortened by 0 bases and J by 2 bases, with 9 bases between the two germline ends. The germline gives CDR1 SQVTM, CDR2 ANQGSEA. CDR3 sequence (DNA): TGCAGCGTTGAAGACAGGGGTTTCACAGATACGCAGTATTTT. As protein: CSVEDRGFTDTQYF.

This clone was observed a single time. This CDR3 reads CASSSPGNPHEQYF. Written as DNA, the CDR3 is TGTGCCAGCAGCTCGCCGGGAAATCCCCACGAGCAGTACTTC. The rearrangement joins TRBV5-5 to TRBJ2-7, with a weak D call TRBD2 (5 bases). The length of the CDR3 is 14 residues. From germline, CDR1 is SGHKS and CDR2 YYEKEE (reference sequence). V lost 3 bases to trimming and J lost 5 bases, with 15 bases between them.

The V and J genes are TRBV28 and TRBJ2-7; 7 nucleotides match TRBD2. Germline CDR1 reads MDHEN; CDR2 reads SYDVKM. The ends lost 10 bases at V and 2 bases at J; junction bases unmatched: 8. CDR3 length: 13 amino acids. The CDR3 nucleotides read TGTGCCAACCAGCGGAGCGGGACCTACGAGCAGTACTTC. Translated: CANQRSGTYEQYF.

The chain carries TRBV5-8 and TRBJ2-5; weak D call: TRBD1 (6 bases). V gave up 4 bases and J gave up 7 bases, with 17 bases separating them. The CDR3 consists of 14 residues. Looked up from germline, CDR1 is SGHTS and CDR2 is YDEGEE. The CDR3: CASSVGGTPMTQYF. The CDR3 region has the DNA TGTGCCAGCAGCGTAGGGGGTACCCCCATGACCCAGTACTTC.

This sequence joins TRBV5-1 and TRBJ2-5; 10 nucleotides match TRBD1. V gave up 2 bases and J gave up 5 bases; unmatched junction bases: 3. CDR1 is SGHRS, CDR2 YFSETQ, per germline. The CDR3 spans 14 residues. This CDR3 reads CASSFRQGAETQYF. DNA of the CDR3: TGCGCCAGCAGCTTTAGACAGGGGGCGGAGACCCAGTACTTC.

This clone was seen a few times. The gene calls are TRBV4-3 and TRBJ2-3, with a weak D call TRBD1 (6 bases). CDR1 is LGHNA, CDR2 YSLEER, per germline. With 5 bases removed from V and 0 bases from J, the gap between germline ends came to 15 bases. The CDR3 runs to 16 residues. The CDR3 DNA follows: TGCGCCAGCAGCTCCTCGGGACACTCTAGCACAGATACGCAGTATTTT. Translation gives CASSSSGHSSTDTQYF.

This rearrangement joins TRBV7-2 to TRBJ2-1; 10 nucleotides agree with TRBD2. Per germline, CDR1 SGHTA and CDR2 FQGNSA. Trimming removed 5 bases from V and 10 bases from J; junction bases left unmatched: 11. This CDR3 comprises 15 residues. CDR3 protein: CASSVIAGGTGEQFF. DNA of the CDR3: TGTGCCAGCAGCGTAATAGCGGGGGGCACCGGAGAGCAGTTCTTC.

This chain joins TRBV15 and TRBJ2-1, with 11 bases aligning to TRBD1. J gave up 4 bases and V 3 bases, and 8 bases lay outside the gene matches. The CDR3 extends over 17 amino acids. Germline CDR1 LNHNV, CDR2 YYDKDF (reference sequence). The CDR3: CATSSWGTGGIYNEQFF. CDR3 nucleotide sequence: TGTGCCACCAGCAGCTGGGGGACAGGGGGGATTTACAATGAGCAGTTCTTC.